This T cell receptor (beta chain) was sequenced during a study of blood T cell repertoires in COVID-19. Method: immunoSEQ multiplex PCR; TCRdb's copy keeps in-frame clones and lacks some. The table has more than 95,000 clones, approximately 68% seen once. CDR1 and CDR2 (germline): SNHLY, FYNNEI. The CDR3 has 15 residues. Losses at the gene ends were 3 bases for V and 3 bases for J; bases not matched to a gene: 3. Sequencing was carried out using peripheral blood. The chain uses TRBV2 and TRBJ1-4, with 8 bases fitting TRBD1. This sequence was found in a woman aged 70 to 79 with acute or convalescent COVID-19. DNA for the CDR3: TGTGCCAGCAGTGACTACAGGGGGGCTAATGAAAAACTGTTTTTT. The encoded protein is CASSDYRGANEKLFF.